A selection of T cell receptor beta chains follows, all from one sample in a study of T cells after posttransplantation cyclophosphamide. Assay used: immunoSEQ multiplex PCR; TCRdb lists only in-frame clones, some missing. The sample lists some 47,000 clones; around 84% were seen once. The specimen sequenced was PBMCs. The receptors stem from a man aged 25-45 years with a blood cancer, CMV-positive, and with a related stem cell donor. Both conserved end residues are part of each CDR3. A D gene is named only where the DNA matches it firmly. Only some rows state a clone size, as once, few, many or a class for expanded clones.

CASNLPTYEQYF	TGTGCCAGCAACCTCCCCACTTACGAGCAGTACTTC	TRBJ2-7	NA	NA	TRBV11-2
CASRAWGDQPQHF	TGTGCCAGCAGGGCCTGGGGGGACCAGCCCCAGCATTTT	TRBJ1-5	NA	NA	TRBV28
CASSVRPQGNIQYF	TGTGCCAGCAGTGTAAGGCCTCAGGGGAACATTCAGTACTTC	TRBJ2-4	NA	few	TRBV2
CASSTAGQAGNTIYF	TGTGCCAGCAGCACGGCGGGACAGGCGGGAAACACCATATATTTT	TRBJ1-3	TRBD1	NA	TRBV7-2
CAITSRTGRYEQYF	TGTGCCATCACGTCCCGGACAGGGCGATACGAGCAGTACTTC	TRBJ2-7	TRBD1	NA	TRBV2
CASSENLKGTPYEQYF	TGTGCCAGCAGTGAGAACCTAAAGGGGACACCCTACGAGCAGTACTTC	TRBJ2-7	NA	NA	TRBV2
CASSMRGRAKNIQYF	TGTGCCAGTAGTATGCGCGGGAGAGCCAAAAACATTCAGTACTTC	TRBJ2-4	TRBD2	NA	TRBV19
CASSFNRGGTEAFF	TGTGCCAGCAGTTTTAATAGGGGGGGCACTGAAGCTTTCTTT	TRBJ1-1	NA	NA	TRBV27
CASSRGGARARPQETQYF	TGTGCCAGCAGCCGAGGGGGAGCTAGAGCACGGCCCCAAGAGACCCAGTACTTC	TRBJ2-5	NA	NA	TRBV14
CASSLGPTSGRGETQYF	TGTGCCAGCAGCTTGGGACCGACTAGCGGGCGTGGGGAGACCCAGTACTTC	TRBJ2-5	TRBD2	few	TRBV7-9
CASSLRIYGYTF	TGTGCCAGCAGTTTGCGGATATATGGCTACACCTTC	TRBJ1-2	NA	NA	TRBV28
CASSPRTGHGADTQYF	TGTGCCAGCAGCCCCCGGACAGGGCATGGAGCAGATACGCAGTATTTT	TRBJ2-3	TRBD1	NA	TRBV11-3
CASSIVGTGRQETQYF	TGTGCCAGTAGTATTGTCGGGACAGGGAGACAAGAGACCCAGTACTTC	TRBJ2-5	TRBD1	NA	TRBV19
CASSQDYGSGGIKPQHF	TGCGCCAGCAGCCAAGATTACGGGTCAGGGGGCATCAAGCCCCAGCATTTT	TRBJ1-5	TRBD1	NA	TRBV4-1
CSGLDSNWPYEQYF	TGCAGCGGCCTCGACTCCAACTGGCCCTACGAGCAGTACTTC	TRBJ2-7	NA	NA	TRBV29-1
CASSFVRTDTQYF	TGTGCCAGCAGCTTCGTTCGTACAGATACGCAGTATTTT	TRBJ2-3	NA	NA	TRBV7-6
CASGTVVEFF	TGTGCCAGTGGGACTGTTGTAGAGTTCTTC	TRBJ2-1	NA	once	TRBV28
CASSQGMWGLGDTQYF	TGTGCCAGCAGCCAAGGGATGTGGGGGCTGGGTGATACGCAGTATTTT	TRBJ2-3	NA	NA	TRBV4-2
CASSQRTGGDQPQHF	TGCGCCAGCAGCCAACGGACAGGGGGGGATCAGCCCCAGCATTTT	TRBJ1-5	TRBD1	few	TRBV4-1
CASSPLADPTDTQYF	TGTGCCAGCTCACCTCTAGCGGACCCCACAGATACGCAGTATTTT	TRBJ2-3	TRBD2	NA	TRBV18
CASRIDRFNSPLHF	TGTGCCAGCAGAATCGACAGGTTCAATTCACCCCTCCACTTT	TRBJ1-6	NA	NA	TRBV6-6
CASRDQGTSTDTQYF	TGTGCCAGCAGGGACCAGGGAACCAGCACAGATACGCAGTATTTT	TRBJ2-3	NA	NA	TRBV6-6
CASSLSQRFRGGYKHNEQFF	TGTGCCAGCAGTTTATCGCAGCGGTTCCGAGGAGGGTATAAGCACAATGAGCAGTTCTTC	TRBJ2-1	NA	NA	TRBV27
CASSLRQGNTIYF	TGTGCCAGCAGTTTGCGGCAGGGAAACACCATATATTTT	TRBJ1-3	NA	NA	TRBV27
CASSEAEIRGGVLHGYTF	TGTGCCAGCAGTGAAGCCGAGATTAGGGGGGGGGTTCTACATGGCTACACCTTC	TRBJ1-2	NA	NA	TRBV2
CSARGRGAFF	TGCAGTGCTAGGGGAAGGGGAGCTTTCTTT	TRBJ1-1	NA	NA	TRBV20-1
CASSFTSGSGDTQYF	TGTGCCAGCAGCTTCACTAGCGGGAGTGGAGATACGCAGTATTTT	TRBJ2-3	TRBD2	few	TRBV7-6
CASSYFRDTEAFF	TGTGCCAGCAGTTACTTCCGGGACACTGAAGCTTTCTTT	TRBJ1-1	NA	NA	TRBV28
CASSPFTGMNTEAFF	TGCGCCAGCAGCCCCTTCACAGGGATGAACACTGAAGCTTTCTTT	TRBJ1-1	NA	NA	TRBV4-1
CSAPGQGTFLF	TGCAGTGCCCCTGGACAGGGGACCTTCCTTTTT	TRBJ1-4	TRBD1	NA	TRBV20-1
CASSISGSSYNEQFF	TGTGCCAGCAGCATTAGCGGGAGCTCCTACAATGAGCAGTTCTTC	TRBJ2-1	TRBD2	few	TRBV7-9
CASSLSAYGNEQFF	TGTGCTAGCAGCTTGAGCGCGTATGGGAATGAGCAGTTCTTC	TRBJ2-1	NA	NA	TRBV7-7
CASSSPGGASHPVNTEAFF	TGTGCCAGCAGCTCCCCGGGGGGGGCGTCACACCCGGTGAACACTGAAGCTTTCTTT	TRBJ1-1	NA	NA	TRBV7-9
CASSQGGRGVSDEQFF	TGTGCCAGCAGCCAGGGGGGCAGGGGAGTATCAGATGAGCAGTTCTTC	TRBJ2-1	NA	NA	TRBV7-3
CASVSTDNNEQFF	TGTGCCAGCGTCTCGACAGATAACAATGAGCAGTTCTTC	TRBJ2-1	NA	NA	TRBV21-1
CASSSRQQSTDTQYF	TGTGCCAGCAGTTCCCGACAGCAGAGCACAGATACGCAGTATTTT	TRBJ2-3	NA	NA	TRBV27
CASSVDREIYEQYF	TGCGCCAGCAGCGTGGACAGAGAAATCTACGAGCAGTACTTC	TRBJ2-7	NA	NA	TRBV5-1
CATSRGTGVGEQYF	TGTGCCACCAGCAGAGGGACAGGGGTGGGTGAGCAGTACTTC	TRBJ2-7	TRBD1	NA	TRBV15
CASSLAGTSGKKNIQYF	TGTGCCAGCAGCTTAGCCGGGACTAGCGGGAAAAAAAACATTCAGTACTTC	TRBJ2-4	TRBD2	NA	TRBV11-3
CASSPGQGGPYEQYF	TGTGCCAGCAGCCCGGGACAGGGAGGCCCCTACGAGCAGTACTTC	TRBJ2-7	TRBD1	NA	TRBV11-2
CAWSPGLAGGPDEQFF	TGTGCCTGGAGTCCTGGACTAGCGGGAGGGCCTGATGAGCAGTTCTTC	TRBJ2-1	TRBD2	NA	TRBV30